Here is one T cell receptor beta chain with its context. The target antigen is unknown. Terminally differentiated effector memory CD45RA+ cells were excluded from the naive CD8 cells, which were CD45RO-negative and positively selected for CCR7. The authors ran the assay at deep level. As originally analysed: ImmunoSEQ yielded junction-only sequences lacking quality scores, so filtering differed. Method: immunoSEQ multiplex PCR; TCRdb's copy keeps in-frame clones and lacks some. V and J calls and clone size are given by that table; D and trimming were obtained from the DNA. The table records roughly 2,000,000 clones, around 93% of them present only once. Germline lookup yields CDR1 LNHDA and CDR2 SQIVND (reference sequence). Trimming removed 5 bases at V and 5 bases at J, with 9 bases between. The CDR3 has 13 amino acids. The sample originates from a study of shared clonotypes between healthy human individuals.

Points from the study as a whole: Memory subsets had estimated richness that was generally smaller than that of naive subsets. Non-shared clonotypes were found to have lower generation probabilities than the clonotypes that were shared by all four of the sorted-subset donors.

Sequenced: naive CD8+ T cells from PBMCs. The TCR was taken from a man between 18 and 29 years old in good health. Some clones in this sample may be carry-over from other donors' samples. This chain links TRBV19 with TRBJ2-2; D remains ambiguous. CDR3 nucleotide sequence: TGTGCCAGTAGTCTACGTCTGACCGGGGAGCTGTTTTTT. As protein: CASSLRLTGELFF.